This TCR beta chain was identified during a study of shared clonotypes between healthy human individuals. The protocol was immunoSEQ multiplex PCR, while the TCRdb copy is restricted to in-frame clones and leaves out a portion. The sample includes 900,000 to 1,200,000 clones, 78% seen only once; the top ten take 0.6% to 0.7%. The CDR3 has 15 residues. V lost 6 bases and J lost 4, with 18 bases in between. Germline CDR1 MDHEN, CDR2 SYDVKM. Those who donated were healthy HIV-negative adults, with no recent acute infections or vaccinations reported. The sequenced material came from memory CD4+ T cells from PBMCs. As to subset: CD45RA-negative fraction. This clonotype originated in a man between 18 and 35 years old in good health. Some clones in this sample may be carry-over from other donors' samples. The V call is TRBV28, the J call TRBJ2-5; no firm D call. Written as DNA, the CDR3 is TGTGCCAGCAGCCCCCCGCCCAAACGCGCAGAGACCCAGTACTTC. As protein: CASSPPPKRAETQYF.